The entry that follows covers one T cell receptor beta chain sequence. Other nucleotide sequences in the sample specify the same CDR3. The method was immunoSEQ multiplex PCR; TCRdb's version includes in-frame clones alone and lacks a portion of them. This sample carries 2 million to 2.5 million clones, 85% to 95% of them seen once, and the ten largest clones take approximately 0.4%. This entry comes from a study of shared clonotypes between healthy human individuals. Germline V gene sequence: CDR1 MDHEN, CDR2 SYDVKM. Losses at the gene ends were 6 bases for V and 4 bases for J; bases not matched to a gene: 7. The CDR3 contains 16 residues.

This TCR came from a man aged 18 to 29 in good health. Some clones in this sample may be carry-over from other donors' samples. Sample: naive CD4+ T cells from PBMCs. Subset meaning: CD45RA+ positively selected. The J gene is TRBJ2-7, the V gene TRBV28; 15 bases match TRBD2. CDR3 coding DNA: TGTGCCAGCAGATTGCCGGGACTAGCGGGGGGATACGAGCAGTACTTC. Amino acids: CASRLPGLAGGYEQYF.